What follows are 21 T cell receptor beta chains derived from one specimen sequenced in a study of CD8 T cells in ankylosing spondylitis. TCRdb reanalysed the 5' RACE reads using MiXCR and keeps one entry per CDR3 protein. The sample has hundreds of thousands of distinct CDR3 sequences, 25% to 30% seen once. The specimen was blood, either unsorted or a sorted T cell fraction (not recorded which). The receptors originated from a male donor with ankylosing spondylitis or in good health (not recorded which).

The chain is built from TRBV20-1 and TRBJ2-1; TRBD2 aligns across 10 bases. The CDR3 spans 15 residues. With V trimmed by 3 bases and J by 2 bases, 4 bases remained unmatched. CDR1 is DFQATT and CDR2 is SNEGSKA in the germline V gene (reference sequence). CDR3 DNA: TGCAGTGCTAGTTCTAGCGGGAGTGCCTACAATGAGCAGTTCTTC. This translates into CSASSSGSAYNEQFF.

V is TRBV20-1 and J is TRBJ2-6; D gene uncertain. The germline V gene encodes CDR1 DFQATT and CDR2 SNEGSKA (reference sequence). This CDR3 is 14 amino acids long. V was shortened by 6 bases and J by 1 base, with 10 bases between the two germline ends. CDR3 DNA sequence: TGCAGTGCGACCGATAAGTCTGGGGCCAACGTCCTGACTTTC. Its protein is CSATDKSGANVLTF.

On this clonotype: One junction end disagrees with the germline gene, perhaps due to a read error. The J gene is TRBJ2-2, the V gene TRBV20-1; a possible D gene is TRBD2 (5 bases). The CDR3 contains 13 residues. The germline V gene has CDR1 DFQATT and CDR2 SNEGSKA (reference sequence). CDR3 bases: TGCAGTGCAAGAGAGGAGGACGCCGGGGAGCTGTTTTTT. Encoded protein: CSAREEDAGELFF.

The chain links TRBV12-3 or TRBV12-4 to TRBJ1-1, with TRBD1 as a possible D gene (5 bases). V lost 3 bases, J lost 6 bases, and 8 bases lay in between. The CDR3 has 12 amino acids. The CDR3 region has the DNA TGTGCCAGCAGTTTCAGGGTATCTGAAGCTTTCTTT. This encodes CASSFRVSEAFF.

The sample holds many counts of this clonotype. The genes are TRBV20-1 and TRBJ2-3, with 7 bases that match TRBD2. V was clipped by 1 base and J by 5 bases; unmatched bases: 9. Germline-derived CDR1 and CDR2 are DFQATT and SNEGSKA (reference sequence). The CDR3 runs 15 residues. The CDR3 nucleotides are TGCAGTGCTAGAGCCAGCGGGATGCCCTTAGATACGCAGTATTTT. This gives the protein CSARASGMPLDTQYF.

This clonotype has more than one count but fewer than ten. The V gene is TRBV20-1, the J gene TRBJ2-1; D gene unclear. Germline V CDR1 and CDR2: DFQATT, SNEGSKA (reference sequence). Between the trimmed V and J ends, which lost 5 bases and 6 bases, there was a span of 20 bases. The CDR3 loop spans 15 amino acids. As DNA, the CDR3 is TGCAGTGCTCCCTCCTCGAAATGGAGCGTCAATGAGCAGTTCTTC. Its translation is CSAPSSKWSVNEQFF.

This clonotype was observed many times. The chain joins TRBV10-3 to TRBJ2-1, with 13 positions matching TRBD2. After removal of 10 bases from V and 7 bases from J, the junction contained 4 bases not matched to a gene. In germline, CDR1 is ENHRY, CDR2 SYGVKD. This CDR3 has 13 amino acids. The CDR3 DNA reads as TGTGCCACCGAGACTAGCGGGAGGAATGAGCAGTTCTTC. Its translation: CATETSGRNEQFF.

There are many counts of this clonotype. V and J are TRBV29-1 and TRBJ2-4; D might be TRBD2 (7 bases). Germline-derived CDR1 and CDR2 are SQVTM and ANQGSEA. The CDR3 runs to 12 residues. The V end was cut by 3 bases, the J end by 8 bases, with 11 bases between. CDR3 sequence: CSVEGGQDIQYF. CDR3 sequence (DNA): TGCAGCGTTGAGGGGGGGCAGGACATTCAGTACTTC.

This chain links TRBV20-1 with TRBJ1-4; no clear D. V dropped 5 bases and J dropped 3 bases, with 13 bases sitting between them. The germline CDR1 and CDR2 sequences are DFQATT and SNEGSKA (reference sequence). The CDR3 spans 14 residues. CDR3 amino acids: CSAATPGSNEKLFF. The CDR3 DNA is TGCAGTGCTGCAACCCCGGGATCTAATGAAAAACTGTTTTTT.

The sample holds many counts of this clonotype. This chain uses TRBV20-1 with TRBJ2-7; D gene uncertain. Trimming took off 3 bases at V and 0 bases at J, with 12 bases between the two ends. From germline, CDR1 is DFQATT and CDR2 SNEGSKA (reference sequence). The CDR3 is 14 residues long. The CDR3 sequence is CSARPGLGSYEQYF. The CDR3 DNA reads as TGCAGTGCTAGGCCGGGCCTTGGCTCCTACGAGCAGTACTTC.

The CDR3 sequence is CASSQEEWGGTGDTQYF. CDR3 in DNA: TGCGCCAGCAGCCAAGAGGAGTGGGGCGGGACAGGAGATACGCAGTATTTT. The V and J genes are TRBV4-1 and TRBJ2-3; 8 bases fit TRBD1. CDR1 MGHRA and CDR2 YSYEKL come from the germline V gene. V shed 0 bases, J shed 5 bases, and the junction held 10 bases outside the gene matches. The CDR3 is 17 residues long.

The V and J genes are TRBV5-5 and TRBJ2-7; TRBD1 matches 7 bases. Germline-derived CDR1 and CDR2 are SGHKS and YYEKEE (reference sequence). The CDR3 has 12 amino acids. After removal of 7 bases from V and 2 bases from J, the junction contained 3 bases not matched to a gene. CDR3 sequence (DNA): TGTGCCAGCCGACAGGGTGCCTACGAGCAGTACTTC. Translation: CASRQGAYEQYF.

The V call is TRBV4-3, the J call TRBJ2-4; either TRBD1 or TRBD2 may fit D (6 bases each). The CDR3 contains 13 residues. Per the germline V gene, CDR1 is LGHNA and CDR2 is YSLEER. Trimming took 8 bases from V and 8 from J, leaving 16 bases between them. The CDR3 coding sequence is TGCGCCAGCGCCGAGGGGGGTCGAGACATTCAGTACTTC. Translation: CASAEGGRDIQYF.

This clonotype was recorded many times. The chain links TRBV5-4 to TRBJ2-1; 8 nucleotides agree with TRBD2. Germline-derived CDR1 and CDR2 are SGHNT and YYREEE (reference sequence). This CDR3 is built from 16 residues. V was clipped by 4 bases and J by 3 bases; unmatched bases: 9. The CDR3 DNA reads TGTGCCAGCAGCACCGCGAGACTAGCGATCTACAATGAGCAGTTCTTC. It codes for CASSTARLAIYNEQFF. The full variable domain, completed using reference TRBV5-4 and TRBJ2-1, is ETGVTQSPTHLIKTRGQQVTLRCSSQSGHNTVSWYQQALGQGPQFIFQYYREEENGRGNFPPRFSGLQFPNYSSELNVNALELDDSALYLCASSTARLAIYNEQFFGPGTRLTVL.

The chain uses TRBV3-1 and TRBJ2-2; TRBD1 matches 7 bases. The CDR3 totals 16 residues. V lost 2 bases to trimming and J lost 0 bases; unmatched junction nucleotides: 3. Germline assignment: CDR1 LGHDT and CDR2 YNNKEL (reference sequence). The CDR3 reads CASSQPTGANTGELFF. In DNA, the CDR3 is TGTGCCAGCAGCCAACCAACAGGGGCGAACACCGGGGAGCTGTTTTTT.

This clonotype was seen at least ten times. This rearrangement joins TRBV20-1 to TRBJ2-1; D unclear. This CDR3 comprises 13 residues. The germline V gene has CDR1 DFQATT and CDR2 SNEGSKA (reference sequence). DNA for the CDR3: TGCACCCCTCAGGAACCGCACTACAATGAGCAGTTCTTC. Protein: CTPQEPHYNEQFF.

This chain uses TRBV6-2 or TRBV6-3 with TRBJ1-2; the D is unclear. Trimming cost V 0 bases and J 8 bases, with 7 bases left between them. CDR1 is MNHEY, CDR2 SVGEGT, per germline. The CDR3 totals 12 residues. The CDR3 reads CASSYSGYGYTF. The DNA of the CDR3 is TGTGCCAGCAGTTACTCGGGTTACGGCTACACCTTC.

The V and J genes are TRBV20-1 and TRBJ2-3; 10 bases align to TRBD1. Losses at the gene ends were 0 bases for V and 7 bases for J; bases not matched to a gene: 4. The V gene's germline CDR1 is DFQATT and CDR2 SNEGSKA (reference sequence). The CDR3 runs 14 residues. The CDR3 nucleotides read TGCAGTGCTAGAGACCGACAGGGGGCTTATACGCAGTATTTT. Protein sequence: CSARDRQGAYTQYF.

This clonotype was observed many times. CDR3 nucleotides: TGTGCCAGCAGTTTTGCGGGAGGGGACGAGCAGTACTTC. The encoded protein is CASSFAGGDEQYF. The rearrangement joins TRBV27 to TRBJ2-7, with TRBD2 identical over 9 bases. Losses at the gene ends were 3 bases for V and 5 bases for J; bases not matched to a gene: 2. The CDR3 consists of 13 residues. CDR1 and CDR2 (germline): MNHEY, SMNVEV (reference sequence).

This clonotype was detected ten times or more. The rearrangement joins TRBV5-1 to TRBJ1-4; D is ambiguous. The ends were cut back, 0 bases at V and 9 bases at J, with 18 bases in the middle. CDR3 size: 16 residues. The germline V gene has CDR1 SGHRS and CDR2 YFSETQ. The CDR3 sequence is CASSLGPAEGRQKLFF. The CDR3 DNA is TGCGCCAGCAGCTTGGGGCCCGCCGAAGGCCGGCAAAAACTGTTTTTT.

This clonotype was seen repeatedly, ten times or more. This sequence joins TRBV4-1 and TRBJ2-3; perhaps TRBD2 as D (6 bases). Germline V CDR1 and CDR2: MGHRA, YSYEKL. The germline V and J ends were trimmed by 1 base and 5 bases, with 10 bases remaining between them. The CDR3 runs 14 residues. CDR3 amino acids: CASSQAVAEDTQYF. In nucleotides, the CDR3 is TGCGCCAGCAGCCAAGCGGTAGCGGAAGATACGCAGTATTTT.